The 28 T cell receptor beta chains presented below share a single source sample, sequenced in a study of post-analysis software for immune sequencing data (dated by TCRdb to 2013 to 2016). Libraries were built with PCR. The sample was run on an Illumina HiSeq 2500. Unique molecular identifiers were incorporated into TCR beta cDNA libraries to reduce PCR and sequencing biases. TCRdb trimmed the raw reads at Q25, called clones with MiXCR and kept productive beta chains. Every distinct CDR3 protein forms one entry, paired with its most common genes and DNA. The sample has 250,000 to 300,000 distinct CDR3 sequences on record, around 34% of them singletons. In total, the top ten clones hold under 5.5% of the sample. These TCRs' antigens remain unknown. What the work shows at the level of the full study, not this receptor alone: Patients showed significantly higher frequencies than controls for five TRBV segments, among them TRBV5-6, TRBV5-1 and TRBV20-1.

Sequenced sample: blood. These receptors were collected from a girl aged 5-17 years with multiple sclerosis.

The rearrangement links TRBV20-1 to TRBJ1-5; 8 nucleotides line up with TRBD1. V lost 4 bases and J lost 6; bases outside the gene matches: 2. CDR1 and CDR2 from the germline V gene are DFQATT and SNEGSKA (reference sequence). This CDR3 has 12 amino acids. The CDR3 here is CSATGGVQPQHF. The CDR3 DNA is TGCAGTGCTACAGGGGGCGTTCAGCCCCAGCATTTT.

The genes are TRBV19 and TRBJ1-5, with D uncertain. Deletions cut 5 bases from V and 4 bases from J, with 15 bases between. This CDR3 is built from 15 residues. Germline V gene lookup returns CDR1 LNHDA and CDR2 SQIVND (reference sequence). CDR3 nucleotide sequence: TGTGCCAGTAGTTCGTACTCTGGAAGAAATCAGCCCCAGCATTTT. Translated: CASSSYSGRNQPQHF.

CDR3 sequence (DNA): TGCAGTGCTAGACAACCCCAATCCGACGGGACTAACTATGGCTACACCTTC. Translation gives CSARQPQSDGTNYGYTF. This rearrangement joins TRBV20-1 to TRBJ1-2; D is ambiguous. Per the germline V gene, CDR1 is DFQATT and CDR2 is SNEGSKA (reference sequence). CDR3 length equals 17 residues. Deletions cut 2 bases from V and 0 bases from J, with 19 bases between.

There are many counts of this clonotype. This chain joins TRBV29-1 and TRBJ2-1; TRBD1 is a possible D gene (5 bases). CDR1 and CDR2 (germline): SQVTM, ANQGSEA. The CDR3 loop spans 13 amino acids. Between the trimmed V and J ends, which lost 1 base and 8 bases, there was a span of 12 bases. Here the CDR3 DNA reads TGCAGCGTTGAAGTTCCTAGGGGATATGAGCAGTTCTTC. This sequence encodes CSVEVPRGYEQFF.

This clonotype showed up many times. J is TRBJ1-5 and V is TRBV5-6, with TRBD1 matching 10 bases. CDR3 length: 14 residues. The trim removed 5 bases at V and 4 bases at J, leaving 3 bases unmatched. The germline CDR1 and CDR2 sequences are SGHDT and YYEEEE. This CDR3 reads CASSGTGDNQPQHF. The CDR3 DNA sequence: TGTGCCAGCAGTGGGACAGGGGATAATCAGCCCCAGCATTTT. Together with reference TRBV5-6 and TRBJ1-5, the CDR3 gives the full variable domain: DAGVTQSPTHLIKTRGQQVTLRCSPKSGHDTVSWYQQALGQGPQFIFQYYEEEERQRGNFPDRFSGHQFPNYSSELNVNALLLGDSALYLCASSGTGDNQPQHFGDGTRLSIL.

This clonotype was observed many times. The chain's CDR3 is CASSRRTSGGNEQFF. The CDR3 coding sequence is TGCGCCAGCAGCAGGAGGACTAGCGGGGGCAATGAGCAGTTCTTC. The V call is TRBV5-1, the J call TRBJ2-1, with TRBD2 identical over 13 bases. The CDR3 runs to 15 residues. CDR1 is SGHRS and CDR2 is YFSETQ in the germline V gene. J was trimmed by 6 bases and V by 4 bases; bases with no gene match: 4. Full variable domain (outside the CDR3, taken from reference TRBV5-1 and TRBJ2-1): KAGVTQTPRYLIKTRGQQVTLSCSPISGHRSVSWYQQTPGQGLQFLFEYFSETQRNKGNFPGRFSGRQFSNSRSEMNVSTLELGDSALYLCASSRRTSGGNEQFFGPGTRLTVL.

This chain links TRBV2 with TRBJ1-5; TRBD1 might be the D (6 bases). The germline CDR1 and CDR2 sequences are SNHLY and FYNNEI. Trimming took 11 bases from V and 7 from J, leaving 18 bases between them. The CDR3 has 13 residues. The CDR3 coding sequence is TGTGCCGGCACCCAGGGACAATCCCAGCCCCAGCATTTT. It is translated as CAGTQGQSQPQHF.

This clonotype was detected ten times or more. The chain links TRBV7-3 to TRBJ2-3; the match to TRBD2 covers 10 bases. V lost 4 bases and J lost 8; bases outside the gene matches: 6. The CDR3 is 14 residues long. Germline V gene sequence: CDR1 SGHTA, CDR2 FQGTGA. This chain's CDR3 is CASSSSGSSFTQYF. DNA for the CDR3: TGTGCCAGCAGCTCTAGCGGGAGCAGCTTTACGCAGTATTTT.

In regard to this clonotype: A much larger clone sits a single nucleotide away, making a read error possible. The rearrangement uses TRBV20-1 and TRBJ2-5; 8 positions match TRBD1. In germline, CDR1 is DFQATT, CDR2 SNEGSKA (reference sequence). V was pared by 0 bases and J by 2 bases, with 11 bases of the junction left unmatched. This CDR3 comprises 17 residues. The chain's CDR3 is CSARDLRGQVIQETQYF. The CDR3 DNA is TGCAGTGCTAGAGATCTTCGGGGACAGGTTATTCAAGAGACCCAGTACTTC.

This clonotype was observed a handful of times. V is TRBV5-1 and J is TRBJ1-1; TRBD1 agrees at 8 bases. After removal of 1 base from V and 2 bases from J, the junction contained 10 bases not matched to a gene. The CDR3 extends over 17 amino acids. CDR1 SGHRS and CDR2 YFSETQ come from the germline V gene. Here the CDR3 DNA reads TGCGCCAGCAGCTTGTTTTCGGGACAGGTTTCCAACACTGAAGCTTTCTTT. Protein: CASSLFSGQVSNTEAFF.

This clonotype was detected ten times or more. V and J are TRBV30 and TRBJ2-1; TRBD2 agrees at 7 bases. CDR3 length: 16 residues. The germline V gene encodes CDR1 GTSNPN and CDR2 SVGIG (reference sequence). V was clipped by 5 bases and J by 4 bases; unmatched bases: 14. CDR3 coding DNA: TGTGCCTGGGGTACCGGTACTAGCGTGCTTTACAATGAGCAGTTCTTC. Its protein product is CAWGTGTSVLYNEQFF.

In regard to this clonotype: A much larger clonotype is one base distant, so this may be a read error. The rearrangement links TRBV5-1 to TRBJ2-1; D possibly matches TRBD1 or TRBD2 (5 bases each). The CDR3 extends over 12 amino acids. Germline CDR1 is SGHRS and CDR2 is YFSETQ. For the CDR3, the DNA is TGCGCCAGCAGCCGGGACGGAAATGAGCGGTTCTTC. Its protein product is CASSRDGNERFF.

This clonotype came up many times. The V gene is TRBV29-1, the J gene TRBJ1-1; D is perhaps TRBD1 (5 bases). V gave up 5 bases and J gave up 3 bases, with 13 bases separating them. CDR1 is SQVTM and CDR2 is ANQGSEA in the germline V gene. The CDR3 sequence is 13 residues long. CDR3 DNA: TGCAGCGTTTCGTGGGGGAGGGACACTGAAGCTTTCTTT. Translation gives CSVSWGRDTEAFF.

At least ten counts were recorded for this clonotype. This chain connects TRBV29-1 to TRBJ2-5; tentatively, D is TRBD2 (5 bases). The CDR3 consists of 13 residues. Deletions cut 6 bases from V and 7 bases from J, with 18 bases between. Per germline, CDR1 SQVTM and CDR2 ANQGSEA. The CDR3 here is CSVGRIMEATQYF. CDR3 nucleotides: TGCAGCGTCGGCCGGATAATGGAGGCGACCCAGTACTTC. The complete variable domain, with remaining parts taken from reference TRBV29-1 and TRBJ2-5, reads SAVISQKPSRDICQRGTSLTIQCQVDSQVTMMFWYRQQPGQSLTLIATANQGSEATYESGFVIDKFPISRPNLTFSTLTVSNMSPEDSSIYLCSVGRIMEATQYFGPGTRLLVL.

The genes are TRBV5-1 and TRBJ2-7; 7 bases line up with TRBD1. This CDR3 comprises 12 residues. CDR1 and CDR2 from the germline V gene are SGHRS and YFSETQ. V was clipped by 4 bases and J by 10 bases; unmatched bases: 8. This CDR3 is CASSLDRVSQYF. CDR3 nucleotide sequence: TGCGCCAGCAGCCTCGACAGGGTGTCCCAGTACTTC.

V usage is TRBV5-1 and J usage is TRBJ2-2; 9 positions agree with TRBD1. In germline, CDR1 is SGHRS, CDR2 YFSETQ. The trim removed 1 base at V and 4 bases at J, leaving 5 bases unmatched. The CDR3 covers 16 residues. CDR3 region: CASSLQGQGSTGELFF. CDR3 nucleotide sequence: TGCGCCAGCAGCTTGCAGGGACAGGGATCCACCGGGGAGCTGTTTTTT.

This clonotype was seen ten or more times. The genes are TRBV3-1 and TRBJ2-7; no clear D. There are 13 residues in the CDR3. V was cut by 0 bases and J by 6 bases, with 9 bases left in between. CDR1 and CDR2 from the germline V gene are LGHDT and YNNKEL (reference sequence). CDR3 in DNA: TGTGCCAGCAGCCAAGATGTGGGATCCGAGCAGTACTTC. Protein sequence: CASSQDVGSEQYF.

J is TRBJ1-4 and V is TRBV7-2, with D possibly being TRBD1 (6 bases). V lost 10 bases to trimming and J lost 4 bases, with 16 bases between them. Germline V CDR1 and CDR2: SGHTA, FQGNSA. CDR3 length equals 14 residues. The CDR3 DNA reads as TGTGCCACCTCTAAGACAGGCGGTAATGAAAAACTGTTTTTT. Translating it yields CATSKTGGNEKLFF.

The rearrangement links TRBV10-2 to TRBJ2-2, with D possibly called TRBD1 or TRBD2 (5 bases each). Trimming cost V 6 bases and J 6 bases, with 23 bases left between them. This CDR3 is 17 amino acids long. Germline V lookup: CDR1 WSHSY, CDR2 SAAADI. CDR3 DNA: TGCGCCAGCAGCGAGAACCTTCCGGGACCCGCCGCCGGGGAGCTGTTTTTT. Encoded protein: CASSENLPGPAAGELFF.

The rearrangement uses TRBV6-4 and TRBJ1-2; 8 bases match TRBD1. The germline CDR1 and CDR2 sequences are MRHNA and SNTAGT. V lost 6 bases to trimming and J lost 7 bases; unmatched junction nucleotides: 10. CDR3 size: 14 residues. CDR3 in amino acids: CASSPDRGSSGYTF. DNA for the CDR3: TGTGCCAGCAGCCCTGACAGGGGAAGCTCTGGCTACACCTTC.

This clonotype came up many times. This chain links TRBV4-1 with TRBJ1-1, with D possibly TRBD1 on 5 matching bases. V was pared by 2 bases and J by 1 base, with 11 bases between. The CDR3 is 15 amino acids. CDR1 MGHRA and CDR2 YSYEKL come from the germline V gene. The CDR3 DNA sequence: TGCGCCAGCAGCCAACTGGGACTTAGGAACACTGAAGCTTTCTTT. This codes for CASSQLGLRNTEAFF.

This clonotype came up many times. The rearrangement joins TRBV11-2 to TRBJ1-5; D is undetermined. The length of the CDR3 is 13 residues. Trimming took off 3 bases at V and 7 bases at J, with 10 bases between the two ends. Germline loops: CDR1 SGHAT, CDR2 FQNNGV. The CDR3 loop is CASSLAREQPQHF. The CDR3 DNA reads as TGTGCCAGCAGCTTGGCCCGGGAGCAGCCCCAGCATTTT.

Points on this clonotype: This sequence may be a read error, since a much larger clone differs from it by one base. The genes are TRBV4-1 and TRBJ1-5; D is ambiguous. Germline loops: CDR1 MGHRA, CDR2 YSYEKL. This CDR3 has 15 amino acids. CDR3 protein: CASGQEMDPNQPQHF. DNA for the CDR3: TGCGCCAGCGGCCAAGAAATGGACCCCAATCAGCCCCAGCATTTT.

This clonotype was recorded many times. This chain connects TRBV2 to TRBJ2-1; weak D call: TRBD2 (6 bases). The CDR3 consists of 15 residues. CDR1 is SNHLY, CDR2 FYNNEI, per germline. V was cut by 5 bases and J by 0 bases, with 11 bases left in between. CDR3 sequence reads: CASSRGVGSYNEQFF. CDR3 DNA sequence: TGTGCCAGCAGTCGCGGGGTCGGCTCCTACAATGAGCAGTTCTTC.

Comments on this clonotype: This may be a read error, as it is one base from a much larger clone. V usage is TRBV11-2 and J usage is TRBJ1-2; possible D gene TRBD1, 5 bases. This CDR3 is 14 amino acids long. V was clipped by 5 bases and J by 8 bases, with 18 bases between them. Germline V gene lookup returns CDR1 SGHAT and CDR2 FQNNGV. The CDR3 region has the DNA TGTGCCAGCAGCACGCGGGGACGGGGAAACGGCTACACCTTC. This encodes CASSTRGRGNGYTF.

This clonotype was counted between two and nine times. Written as DNA, the CDR3 is TGCGCCAGCAGCACCGGACAGGGTGAAGCTTTCTTT. This codes for CASSTGQGEAFF. V gene TRBV5-1 combines with J gene TRBJ1-1, with 8 bases that match TRBD1. The CDR3 is made up of 12 amino acids. Germline V gives CDR1 SGHRS, CDR2 YFSETQ. The junction had 3 bases not matched to a gene; V was cut back by 4 bases and J by 7 bases.

This clonotype appeared many times. The chain joins TRBV7-8 to TRBJ2-1, with D unclear. The CDR3 runs to 11 residues. Deletions cut 4 bases from V and 10 bases from J, with 8 bases between. From germline, CDR1 is SGHVS and CDR2 FQNEAQ. CDR3: CASSSSREQFF. The CDR3, as DNA: TGTGCCAGCAGCTCCAGCCGGGAGCAGTTCTTC.

In this sample, this clonotype turned up many times. The J gene is TRBJ2-5, the V gene TRBV5-1; TRBD2 might be the D (5 bases). The CDR3 extends over 15 amino acids. Germline loops: CDR1 SGHRS, CDR2 YFSETQ. The germline V and J ends were trimmed by 4 bases and 3 bases, with 16 bases remaining between them. CDR3 loop: CASSPTRRVEETQYF. The CDR3 DNA sequence: TGCGCCAGCAGCCCGACGAGGCGGGTAGAAGAGACCCAGTACTTC. Complete variable domain (other parts from reference TRBV5-1 and TRBJ2-5): KAGVTQTPRYLIKTRGQQVTLSCSPISGHRSVSWYQQTPGQGLQFLFEYFSETQRNKGNFPGRFSGRQFSNSRSEMNVSTLELGDSALYLCASSPTRRVEETQYFGPGTRLLVL.